Shown below are 20 T cell receptor beta chains from a single sample sequenced in a study of cytomegalovirus exposure and HLA in healthy donors. The method was immunoSEQ multiplex PCR; TCRdb's version includes in-frame clones alone and lacks a portion of them. Of some 200,000 clones listed, about 79% were seen once; the top ten hold around 15%. Sequenced sample: PBMCs. These receptors were collected from a woman in her 30s in good health and CMV-seropositive.

The chain recombines TRBV28 with TRBJ1-5, with 7 bases lining up with TRBD1. V was clipped by 6 bases and J by 5 bases; unmatched bases: 10. This CDR3 has 15 residues. In germline, CDR1 is MDHEN, CDR2 SYDVKM. CDR3 nucleotide sequence: TGTGCCAGCAGCCCGACAGGGTCGAGGGATCAGCCCCAGCATTTT. Translation gives CASSPTGSRDQPQHF.

J is TRBJ2-7 and V is TRBV11-3, with a weak D call TRBD1 (6 bases). Per the germline V gene, CDR1 is SGHNT and CDR2 is YENEEA. Trimming took off 3 bases at V and 5 bases at J, with 11 bases between the two ends. This CDR3 contains 13 residues. The CDR3 sequence: CASSLGHLDEQYF. CDR3 nucleotide sequence: TGTGCCAGCAGCTTGGGACATTTGGACGAGCAGTACTTC. Full variable domain (rest looked up from reference TRBV11-3 and TRBJ2-7): EAGVVQSPRYKIIEKKQPVAFWCNPISGHNTLYWYLQNLGQGPELLIRYENEEAVDDSQLPKDRFSAERLKGVDSTLKIQPAELGDSAVYLCASSLGHLDEQYFGPGTRLTVT.

This clone has only one observation. The V and J genes are TRBV5-6 and TRBJ1-5; maybe TRBD1 (6 bases). This CDR3 is built from 14 residues. The germline CDR1 and CDR2 sequences are SGHDT and YYEEEE. V lost 1 base and J 9 bases, leaving 14 bases between the germline ends. The CDR3 reads CASSLLTGLGPQHF. CDR3 DNA: TGTGCCAGCAGCTTGTTGACAGGCCTGGGGCCCCAGCATTTT.

This clone was seen just once. The chain recombines TRBV19 with TRBJ2-1, with D possibly TRBD1 on 6 matching bases. Trimming shortened V by 4 bases and J by 14 bases, and 12 bases separated the two germline ends. The CDR3 has 11 residues. CDR1 LNHDA and CDR2 SQIVND come from the germline V gene (reference sequence). This CDR3 reads CASSNRDKEFF. CDR3 nucleotide sequence: TGTGCCAGTAGTAACCGGGACAAGGAGTTCTTC.

About this clone: One end of the junction fails to match germline, which may point to a read error. The chain employs TRBV4-1 and TRBJ2-7; 8 nucleotides align to TRBD1. CDR3 size: 15 residues. Germline CDR1 and CDR2: MGHRA and YSYEKL. Here the CDR3 reads CASSIDWTGSSEQYF. In nucleotides, the CDR3 is TGCGCCAGCAGCATCGACTGGACAGGGTCCTCCGAGCAGTACTTC.

The chain combines TRBV30 with TRBJ1-2; TRBD1 matches at 9 bases. Germline CDR1 GTSNPN, CDR2 SVGIG (reference sequence). The CDR3 extends over 14 amino acids. Trimming at V came to 3 bases and at J to 6 bases, leaving 8 bases not matched to a gene. CDR3 region: CAWRATGGLNGYTF. CDR3 nucleotide sequence: TGTGCCTGGAGGGCCACAGGGGGCCTAAATGGCTACACCTTC. The variable domain in full, with the rest retrieved from reference TRBV30 and TRBJ1-2, is SQTIHQWPATLVQPVGSPLSLECTVEGTSNPNLYWYRQAAGRGLQLLFYSVGIGQISSEVPQNLSASRPQDRQFILSSKKLLLSDSGFYLCAWRATGGLNGYTFGSGTRLTVV.

V usage is TRBV6-5 and J usage is TRBJ2-1; 12 bases map to TRBD2. J gave up 15 bases and V 2 bases, and 2 bases lay outside the gene matches. The CDR3 totals 12 residues. Germline CDR1 MNHEY, CDR2 SVGAGI. CDR3 residues: CASSYTSGRTFF. The CDR3 DNA follows: TGTGCCAGCAGTTACACTAGCGGGAGGACGTTCTTC.

The chain employs TRBV14 and TRBJ2-7, with 9 bases identical to TRBD2. V lost 9 bases and J lost 3; bases outside the gene matches: 3. Germline V lookup: CDR1 SGHDN, CDR2 FVKESK. CDR3 length equals 12 residues. For the CDR3, the DNA is TGTGCCAGTAATAGCGGGAGCTACGAGCAGTACTTC. As protein: CASNSGSYEQYF.

The rearrangement joins TRBV27 to TRBJ2-7; the D gene is possibly TRBD1 (5 bases). Per germline, CDR1 MNHEY and CDR2 SMNVEV (reference sequence). The V end was cut by 3 bases, the J end by 0 bases, with 12 bases between. The CDR3 spans 15 residues. This CDR3 is CASSLGPRSSYEQYF. In nucleotides, the CDR3 is TGTGCCAGCAGTTTGGGGCCCCGCAGCTCCTACGAGCAGTACTTC.

This clone came up once. The chain combines TRBV5-1 with TRBJ1-1, with 7 bases matching TRBD1. The CDR3 contains 15 residues. The germline V gene encodes CDR1 SGHRS and CDR2 YFSETQ. The trim removed 6 bases at V and 7 bases at J, leaving 15 bases unmatched. The DNA of the CDR3 is TGCGCCAGCACCTCCCGACAGGGCCTTTCCCATGAAGCTTTCTTT. This gives the protein CASTSRQGLSHEAFF.

The chain has TRBV28 and TRBJ2-1, with TRBD2 identical over 9 bases. V was pared by 3 bases and J by 9 bases, with 6 bases of the junction left unmatched. CDR1 is MDHEN, CDR2 SYDVKM, per germline. This CDR3 region has 14 residues. The CDR3 DNA reads TGTGCCAGCAGTTTTGGCCTAGCGGGGAGTGAGCAGTTCTTC. Its translation is CASSFGLAGSEQFF.

The chain carries TRBV5-1 and TRBJ2-1; 12 bases agree with TRBD2. J lost 9 bases, V lost 4 bases, and 8 bases had no gene match. This CDR3 comprises 15 residues. Germline loops: CDR1 SGHRS, CDR2 YFSETQ. DNA for the CDR3: TGCGCCAGCAGCCTGACTAGCGGGAGATTGGGTGAGCAGTTCTTC. Translated, it gives CASSLTSGRLGEQFF.

The V and J genes are TRBV9 and TRBJ1-2; D may be TRBD1 (5 bases). The CDR3 length is 13 residues. Trimming cost V 4 bases and J 5 bases, with 12 bases left between them. CDR1 is SGDLS, CDR2 YYNGEE, per germline. The CDR3 DNA reads TGTGCCAGCAGCTCACCAACAGGATATGGCTACACCTTC. Translation gives CASSSPTGYGYTF. The whole variable domain, remainder taken from reference TRBV9 and TRBJ1-2, is DSGVTQTPKHLITATGQRVTLRCSPRSGDLSVYWYQQSLDQGLQFLIQYYNGEERAKGNILERFSAQQFPDLHSELNLSSLELGDSALYFCASSSPTGYGYTFGSGTRLTVV.

This rearrangement joins TRBV20-1 to TRBJ1-2; D not resolved. Trimming removed 4 bases at V and 1 base at J, with 4 bases between. This CDR3 is built from 11 residues. Germline V gene data show CDR1 as DFQATT and CDR2 as SNEGSKA (reference sequence). The CDR3 is CSATNNYGYTF. The DNA of the CDR3 is TGCAGTGCTACAAATAACTATGGCTACACCTTC.

This clone has just one count. The chain links TRBV5-1 to TRBJ1-4; D possibly corresponds to TRBD1 (5 bases). V lost 5 bases to trimming and J lost 8 bases, with 16 bases between them. CDR3 size: 14 residues. Per the germline V gene, CDR1 is SGHRS and CDR2 is YFSETQ. The chain's CDR3 is CASRPVIGAEKLFF. The CDR3 DNA is TGCGCCAGCAGGCCCGTCATTGGGGCCGAAAAACTGTTTTTT.

The J gene is TRBJ2-5, the V gene TRBV11-2, with 9 positions matching TRBD1. CDR1 and CDR2 from the germline V gene are SGHAT and FQNNGV. CDR3 length equals 15 residues. The junction had 4 bases not matched to a gene; V was cut back by 1 base and J by 4 bases. In DNA, the CDR3 is TGTGCCAGCAGCTTAGCCTTACAGGGGGCAGAGACCCAGTACTTC. It translates to CASSLALQGAETQYF.

The genes are TRBV18 and TRBJ1-4, with 7 bases aligning to TRBD1. This CDR3 is 16 amino acids long. Germline V CDR1 and CDR2: KGHSH, LQKENI. V dropped 3 bases and J dropped 8; count of bases not matched to a gene: 12. The CDR3 here is CASSPQDTGEEEKLFF. CDR3 DNA sequence: TGTGCCAGCTCACCGCAAGATACAGGGGAGGAGGAAAAACTGTTTTTT. The entire variable domain, with the rest obtained from reference TRBV18 and TRBJ1-4, is as follows: NAGVMQNPRHLVRRRGQEARLRCSPMKGHSHVYWYRQLPEEGLKFMVYLQKENIIDESGMPKERFSAEFPKEGPSILRIQQVVRGDSAAYFCASSPQDTGEEEKLFFGSGTQLSVL.

The J gene is TRBJ2-3, the V gene TRBV7-6; no clear D gene. CDR1 is SGHVS and CDR2 is FNYEAQ in the germline V gene. Trimming removed 1 base from V and 8 bases from J, with 10 bases in between. This CDR3 comprises 13 residues. The CDR3 reads CASSLEDLGTQYF. CDR3 in DNA: TGTGCCAGCAGCTTAGAAGATCTCGGTACGCAGTATTTT.

The chain joins TRBV4-2 to TRBJ2-1; 12 bases line up with TRBD2. This CDR3 is 16 amino acids long. CDR1 is LGHNA and CDR2 is YNFKEQ in the germline V gene. V was clipped by 0 bases and J by 8 bases; unmatched bases: 5. For the CDR3, the DNA is TGTGCCAGCAGCCAAGACCCTAGCGGGAGGGGCCATGAGCAGTTCTTC. This codes for CASSQDPSGRGHEQFF.

The chain employs TRBV14 and TRBJ1-2; D is ambiguous. Germline V gene data show CDR1 as SGHDN and CDR2 as FVKESK. V gave up 6 bases and J gave up 3 bases, with 11 bases separating them. This CDR3 comprises 13 residues. For the CDR3, the DNA is TGTGCCAGCAGGCCCTTCCAGGACTATGGCTACACCTTC. This codes for CASRPFQDYGYTF.